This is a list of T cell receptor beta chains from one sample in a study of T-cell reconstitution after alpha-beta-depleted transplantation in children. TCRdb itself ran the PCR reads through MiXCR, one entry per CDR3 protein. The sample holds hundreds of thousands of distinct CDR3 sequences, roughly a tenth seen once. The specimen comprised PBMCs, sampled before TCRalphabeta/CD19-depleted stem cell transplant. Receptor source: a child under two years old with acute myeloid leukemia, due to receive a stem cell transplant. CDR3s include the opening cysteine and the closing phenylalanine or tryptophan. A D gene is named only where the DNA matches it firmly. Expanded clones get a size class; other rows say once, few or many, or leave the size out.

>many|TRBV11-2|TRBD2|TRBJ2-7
TGTGCCAGCAGCCCTCATCCTCTAGCGGGAGTGGACGAGCAGTACTTC
CASSPHPLAGVDEQYF
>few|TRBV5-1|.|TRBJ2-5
TGCGCCAGCAGCTCTGGACAGCCTGTCCAAGAGACCCAGTACTTC
CASSSGQPVQETQYF
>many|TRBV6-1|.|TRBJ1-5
TGTGCCAGCAGCTCATTGCGTGGGCCCCAGCATTTT
CASSSLRGPQHF
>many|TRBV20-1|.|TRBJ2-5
TGCAGTGCTAGAGATTGGAGGGAGGCGTCCCAAGAGACCCAGTACTTC
CSARDWREASQETQYF
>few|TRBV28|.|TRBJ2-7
TGTGCCAGCAGTTTAGCAGGGACCGAGCAGTACTTC
CASSLAGTEQYF
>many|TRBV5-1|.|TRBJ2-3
TGCGCCAGCAGCTTGGGCGCTAGCTGGGGGGCAGATACGCAGTATTTT
CASSLGASWGADTQYF
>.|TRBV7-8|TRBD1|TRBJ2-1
TGTGCCAGCAGCTCCCCCGGGACAGGGACCGATGAGCAGTTCTTC
CASSSPGTGTDEQFF
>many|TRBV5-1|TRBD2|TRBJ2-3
TGCGCCAGCAGCTCAGCGGGGCGCACAGATACGCAGTATTTT
CASSSAGRTDTQYF
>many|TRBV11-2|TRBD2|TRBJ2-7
TGTGCCAGCAGCCACCAATCTGCGACTAGCGCGAGCTCCTACGAGCAGTACTTC
CASSHQSATSASSYEQYF
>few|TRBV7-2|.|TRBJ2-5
TGTGCCAGCAGCTCCCAAACCCAGCCCAGGGAGACCCAGTACTTC
CASSSQTQPRETQYF
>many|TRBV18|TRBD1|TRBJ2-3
TGTGCCAGCTCACCCCCCGGGACAGCCCGCACAGATACGCAGTATTTT
CASSPPGTARTDTQYF
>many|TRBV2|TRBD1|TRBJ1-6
TGTGCCAGCAGTACAGGGGAGAATTCACCCCTCCACTTT
CASSTGENSPLHF
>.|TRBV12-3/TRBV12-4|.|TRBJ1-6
TGTGCCAGCAGTTTGCAGGGAGGGAATTCACCCCTCCACTTT
CASSLQGGNSPLHF
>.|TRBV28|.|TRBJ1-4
TGTGCCAGCAGCCCACCCAGTGGATATAATGAAAAACTGTTTTTT
CASSPPSGYNEKLFF
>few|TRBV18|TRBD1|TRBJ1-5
TGTGCCAGCTCACTTAGTGGGACAGTCAATCAGCCCCAGCATTTT
CASSLSGTVNQPQHF
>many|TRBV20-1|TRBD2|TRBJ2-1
TGCAGTGCTCTGAGCGGGGCCCTCTCCAATGAGCAGTTCTTC
CSALSGALSNEQFF